This TCR beta chain was profiled in a study of synovial regulatory T cells in juvenile arthritis. Study conclusions and caveats: Synovial Tregs shared more CDR3 sequences with iaTregs than other blood Tregs. Blood Treg cells that were inflammation-associated showed lower TCR diversity than other blood Treg cells.

Donors were 10 to 12 juvenile idiopathic arthritis patients with active disease. Median disease duration was approximately 7 years, range 0.2-19.1. CDR3 length: 16 amino acids. No DNA has been recorded. The germline CDR1 and CDR2 sequences are SGHNT and YYREEE (reference sequence). Data came from immunoSEQ multiplex PCR; TCRdb stores just in-frame clones and leaves some out. Seen in this sample are roughly 9,900 clones; the ten most common clones hold roughly 1.1%. This clone is medium-sized (0.01 to 0.1%) by frequency. Its antigen is unknown. Sequencing was done on a sample of Treg cells from blood. Subset specified: remaining (HLA-DR-negative) circulating blood Treg cells. This receptor was obtained from a donor younger than 35 with juvenile idiopathic arthritis. V usage is TRBV5-4 and J usage is TRBJ1-4. CDR3 amino acids: CASSVSGGASEEKLFF.